This TCR beta chain was obtained from a study of T cells in Graves' hyperthyroidism and ophthalmopathy. TCR beta CDR3 region amplification was performed from RNA transcripts. Carried out on the TCR CDR3, a first-round RT-PCR used the HTBI primer set. TCRdb fed the multiplex PCR reads into MiXCR, producing one record per CDR3 protein. The sample holds fewer than 850,000 distinct CDR3 sequences, roughly 17% seen once. Trimming cost V 5 bases and J 1 base, with 12 bases left between them. Germline lookup yields CDR1 MDHEN and CDR2 SYDVKM. This CDR3 region has 15 residues. This clonotype has at least ten counts.

This receptor was obtained from a man aged 45-65 years with Graves' hyperthyroidism. Material for sequencing was blood. The chain is built from TRBV28 and TRBJ2-4; D is possibly TRBD1 (6 bases). As DNA, the CDR3 is TGTGCCAGCAGTACAAACAGGGTGGCCAAAAACATTCAGTACTTC. As protein: CASSTNRVAKNIQYF. Combining the CDR3 with reference TRBV28 and TRBJ2-4 gives the whole variable domain DVKVTQSSRYLVKRTGEKVFLECVQDMDHENMFWYRQDPGLGLRLIYFSYDVKMKEKGDIPEGYSVSREKKERFSLILESASTNQTSMYLCASSTNRVAKNIQYFGAGTRLSVL.